The 5 T cell receptor beta chains presented below share a single source sample, sequenced in a study of T-cell reconstitution after alpha-beta-depleted transplantation in children. TCRbeta library construction was performed incorporating unique molecular identifiers. TCRdb called the PCR reads again in MiXCR, with one record for every CDR3 protein. The sample holds 45,000 to 55,000 distinct CDR3 sequences; about 10% are singletons and the top ten take 25% to 30%. The specimen comprised PBMCs, mostly from graft donor cells, sampled 60 days after TCRalphabeta/CD19-depleted stem cell transplant. Receptor source: a male patient under 10 years old who had a stem cell transplant for chronic granulomatous disease, so the T cells may come from the graft donor.

This clonotype was seen many times. V gene TRBV2 combines with J gene TRBJ2-2, with TRBD1 matching 7 bases. CDR1 and CDR2 (germline): SNHLY, FYNNEI. The CDR3 sequence is 14 residues long. Trimming at V came to 6 bases and at J to 7 bases, leaving 8 bases not matched to a gene. Here the CDR3 DNA reads TGTGCCAGCAGCAGACAGGGAATTGACGGGGAGCTGTTTTTT. Its translation is CASSRQGIDGELFF.

This clonotype was detected ten times or more. J is TRBJ2-3 and V is TRBV20-1, with D possibly matching TRBD2 (6 bases). Trimming took 4 bases from V and 0 from J, leaving 14 bases between them. The CDR3 contains 15 residues. Germline V lookup: CDR1 DFQATT, CDR2 SNEGSKA (reference sequence). CDR3 loop: CSANSGDTSTDTQYF. CDR3 DNA sequence: TGCAGTGCTAATAGCGGTGACACTAGCACAGATACGCAGTATTTT.

This clonotype has at least ten counts. This chain connects TRBV12-3 or TRBV12-4 to TRBJ1-5; possible D gene TRBD1, 6 bases. The V and J ends lost 4 bases and 0 bases respectively, with 10 bases between them. The CDR3 contains 15 residues. CDR3 sequence reads: CASSSGQYSNQPQHF. Written as DNA, the CDR3 is TGTGCCAGCAGTTCAGGACAGTATAGCAATCAGCCCCAGCATTTT.

This clonotype was seen at least ten times. The CDR3 loop is CASSLQGSSYEQYF. In nucleotides, the CDR3 is TGCGCCAGCAGCTTACAGGGGTCTTCCTACGAGCAGTACTTC. The genes are TRBV5-1 and TRBJ2-7, with 7 bases lining up with TRBD1. The length of the CDR3 is 14 residues. Germline CDR1 is SGHRS and CDR2 is YFSETQ. With 2 bases clipped from V and 1 base from J, the junction kept 3 bases outside the gene matches. The full variable domain, its missing parts supplied by reference TRBV5-1 and TRBJ2-7, is KAGVTQTPRYLIKTRGQQVTLSCSPISGHRSVSWYQQTPGQGLQFLFEYFSETQRNKGNFPGRFSGRQFSNSRSEMNVSTLELGDSALYLCASSLQGSSYEQYFGPGTRLTVT.

The chain combines TRBV2 with TRBJ2-5, with a tentative D call TRBD2 (7 bases). Trimming pared 3 bases from V and 6 bases from J, leaving 14 bases between. Germline V CDR1 and CDR2: SNHLY, FYNNEI. There are 14 residues in the CDR3. Written as DNA, the CDR3 is TGTGCCAGCAGTGATGGGGGCAGCGGGAAGACCCAGTACTTC. Encoded protein: CASSDGGSGKTQYF.